This T cell receptor (beta chain) was retrieved from a study of identical twins' blood T cells. Study findings and constraints: Out-of-frame TCRbeta clonotypes reportedly had markedly more similar V usage in twins than unrelated donors. Top TCRbeta clonotypes were shared more with twin than unrelated donors. Environmental influences on twin similarity could not be excluded.

This CDR3 is 17 amino acids long. V shed 0 bases and J shed 0 bases, with 12 bases lying between them. CDR1 and CDR2 (germline): LGHDT, YNNKEL (reference sequence). MiXCR, applied by TCRdb to the 5' RACE reads, yields one record per CDR3 protein. The repertoire holds 350,000 to 400,000 distinct CDR3 sequences, with approximately 30% as singletons. A word on this clonotype: As yet, its antigen is unknown.

Six healthy women, forming three identical twin pairs, donated samples. Sequenced input: PBMCs. J is TRBJ1-3 and V is TRBV3-1, with D maybe TRBD1 (6 bases). The clonotype was recovered from a woman between 18 and 55 years old in good health. CDR3 sequence reads: CASSQEEDRRSGNTIYF. Written as DNA, the CDR3 is TGTGCCAGCAGCCAAGAAGAAGACAGGCGCTCTGGAAACACCATATATTTT.